This TCR beta chain was recorded in a study of T cell responses to AZD1222 COVID-19 vaccine. Study-level points and caveats: Baseline seropositives among AZD1222 recipients totaled only five or six.

Measured with immunoSEQ multiplex PCR; TCRdb has only the in-frame clones, and not every one. The sample records under 150,000 clones, more than 85% being singletons. The germline V gene has CDR1 MGHDK and CDR2 SYGVNS. There are 14 residues in the CDR3. V dropped 6 bases and J dropped 0 bases, with 9 bases sitting between them. As to this clone: What it recognizes is unknown.

The rearrangement links TRBV25-1 to TRBJ1-3, with a tentative D call TRBD1 (6 bases). This sample comprised peripheral blood, obtained on day 0 of AZD1222 vaccination. The origin of this receptor is an adult in good health. The CDR3 DNA reads as TGTGCCAGCAGGGACAGTGTCTCTGGAAACACCATATATTTT. Translated, it gives CASRDSVSGNTIYF.